This is a list of T cell receptor beta chains from one sample in a study of shared clonotypes between healthy human individuals. Repertoires were generated with immunoSEQ multiplex PCR, while TCRdb's copy carries only in-frame clones and drops some. The data contain a few million clones, approximately 92% of them singletons. Sequenced material: naive CD8+ T cells from PBMCs. These receptors all stem from a young man in good health. Some clones in this sample may be carry-over from other donors' samples. CDR3s include the opening cysteine and the closing phenylalanine or tryptophan. D genes are given only for firm matches. Not every row has a clone size; where given, it reads once, few, many or a size class.

V gene	D gene	J gene	clone size	CDR3 protein	CDR3 DNA
TRBV6-1	TRBD1	TRBJ1-2	.	CASSELAGGIQLDYGYTF	TGTGCCAGCAGTGAATTGGCAGGGGGCATTCAATTGGACTATGGCTACACCTTC
TRBV4-2	TRBD2	TRBJ2-1	.	CASSHTLAGVTYNEQFF	TGTGCCAGCAGCCACACCTTAGCGGGAGTAACCTACAATGAGCAGTTCTTC
TRBV11-2	TRBD1	TRBJ2-2	.	CASSRRDRGRLGELFF	TGTGCCAGCAGCCGACGGGACAGGGGGCGGCTGGGGGAGCTGTTTTTT
TRBV7-9	TRBD1	TRBJ2-1	few	CASSSRDRDYNEQFF	TGTGCCAGCAGCTCCCGGGACAGGGACTACAATGAGCAGTTCTTC
TRBV11-2	.	TRBJ2-1	.	CASSPGAAYNEQFF	TGTGCCAGCAGCCCAGGCGCGGCCTACAATGAGCAGTTCTTC
TRBV10-3	.	TRBJ1-5	.	CAISDLDQPQHF	TGTGCCATCAGTGATCTAGATCAGCCCCAGCATTTT
TRBV5-4	TRBD1	TRBJ2-1	.	CASSRGQGNEQFF	TGTGCCAGCAGCCGGGGACAGGGCAATGAGCAGTTCTTC
TRBV27	.	TRBJ2-7	.	CASSLSPGSYEQYF	TGTGCCAGCAGTTTATCACCAGGGTCCTACGAGCAGTACTTC
TRBV30	.	TRBJ1-1	.	CAWSVSRTTFRTDTEAFF	TGTGCCTGGAGTGTGTCTCGGACCACATTTCGGACGGACACTGAAGCTTTCTTT
TRBV7-9	.	TRBJ1-1	.	CASSPRQDQQNTEAFF	TGTGCCAGCAGCCCAAGACAGGACCAGCAGAACACTGAAGCTTTCTTT
TRBV2	TRBD1	TRBJ2-7	.	CASTGQGAYEQYF	TGTGCCAGCACCGGACAGGGGGCATACGAGCAGTACTTC
TRBV27	.	TRBJ2-7	once	CASSQFGLGEQYF	TGTGCCAGCAGTCAATTCGGACTGGGCGAGCAGTACTTC
TRBV11-2	TRBD2	TRBJ2-5	.	CASRRAGAETQYF	TGTGCCAGCAGAAGAGCGGGAGCAGAGACCCAGTACTTC
TRBV29-1	.	TRBJ2-7	.	CSVEESTLSYEQYF	TGCAGCGTTGAAGAGTCGACCCTATCCTACGAGCAGTACTTC
TRBV6-1	TRBD1	TRBJ1-1	.	CASSEDLFRGQTEAFF	TGTGCCAGCAGTGAAGATCTATTCAGGGGGCAAACTGAAGCTTTCTTT
TRBV19	.	TRBJ1-1	.	CASSTYGVTEAFF	TGTGCCAGTAGTACCTATGGGGTCACTGAAGCTTTCTTT
TRBV25-1	.	TRBJ2-1	.	CASSEDLGSYNEQFF	TGTGCCAGCAGTGAAGACCTCGGCTCCTACAATGAGCAGTTCTTC
TRBV12-5	.	TRBJ1-1	few	CASGLGPFTEAFF	TGTGCTAGTGGTTTGGGTCCATTCACTGAAGCTTTCTTT
TRBV4-1	.	TRBJ2-3	.	CASSQDPTVDTQYF	TGCGCCAGCAGCCAAGATCCGACGGTAGATACGCAGTATTTT
TRBV9	TRBD1	TRBJ2-1	.	CASSLTGDSYNEQFF	TGTGCCAGCAGCCTAACAGGGGACTCCTACAATGAGCAGTTCTTC
TRBV6-5	.	TRBJ2-2	.	CASSYRVSTGELFF	TGTGCCAGCAGTTACAGGGTATCCACCGGGGAGCTGTTTTTT
TRBV9	.	TRBJ1-3	.	CASSVGDSGNTIYF	TGTGCCAGCAGCGTAGGGGACTCTGGAAACACCATATATTTT
TRBV13	.	TRBJ2-2	once	CASSLGLRRELNTGELFF	TGTGCCAGCAGCTTAGGCCTCCGTAGGGAATTAAACACCGGGGAGCTGTTTTTT
TRBV4-3	TRBD1	TRBJ2-5	.	CASSQAVTGVEETQYF	TGCGCCAGCAGCCAAGCCGTGACAGGGGTTGAAGAGACCCAGTACTTC
TRBV18	TRBD2	TRBJ2-1	.	CASSSTGLAGEGNEQFF	TGTGCCAGCTCATCGACGGGACTAGCGGGAGAGGGTAATGAGCAGTTCTTC
TRBV11-2	TRBD1	TRBJ2-7	.	CASSLAPTGTGSYEQYF	TGTGCCAGCAGCTTAGCCCCGACAGGGACCGGCTCCTACGAGCAGTACTTC
TRBV27	.	TRBJ1-1	.	CASRASNRWPRTEAFF	TGTGCCAGCAGGGCGTCAAACAGGTGGCCACGCACTGAAGCTTTCTTT
TRBV11-2	.	TRBJ1-2	.	CASSPPPGDATYGYTF	TGTGCCAGCAGCCCGCCACCGGGGGACGCGACCTATGGCTACACCTTC
TRBV2	TRBD1	TRBJ1-1	.	CASRMGQGDTEAFF	TGTGCCAGCAGAATGGGACAGGGGGACACTGAAGCTTTCTTT